Shown below are 26 T cell receptor beta chains from a single sample sequenced in a study of T cell clonotyping in hematopoietic cell transplantation. Time point indicated: recipient sample about 28 days before transplant, after cytoreduction. TCRdb's table, derived via immunoSEQ multiplex PCR, lists solely in-frame clones and lacks some. Of 25,000 to 35,000 clones listed, less than 75% are singletons. The material sequenced was peripheral blood mononuclear cells, taken before stem cell transplant. The receptors shown here come from a man aged 50 to 59 with myelodysplastic syndrome. Some clones in this sample may be carry-over from other donors' samples.

V and J are TRBV4-1 and TRBJ2-1, with D possibly called TRBD1 or TRBD2 (5 bases each). The V end lost 1 base, the J end lost 4 bases, and 17 bases lay between the germline ends. There are 17 residues in the CDR3. Germline V gene data show CDR1 as MGHRA and CDR2 as YSYEKL. This chain's CDR3 is CASSQALPGRTYNEQFF. The CDR3 DNA is TGCGCCAGCAGCCAAGCTCTTCCGGGACGTACTTACAATGAGCAGTTCTTC.

This clone was observed a few times. The chain carries TRBV7-2 and TRBJ2-5; no clear D. Trimming pared 1 base from V and 4 bases from J, leaving 4 bases between. CDR3 length: 12 amino acids. Germline assignment: CDR1 SGHTA and CDR2 FQGNSA. The CDR3 DNA sequence: TGTGCCAGCAGCTTAGTTGGAGAGACCCAGTACTTC. It translates to CASSLVGETQYF.

The chain employs TRBV30 and TRBJ2-2, with TRBD1 identical over 10 bases. The germline V gene encodes CDR1 GTSNPN and CDR2 SVGIG (reference sequence). Trimming at V came to 1 base and at J to 2 bases, leaving 16 bases not matched to a gene. The CDR3 contains 20 residues. CDR3 in DNA: TGTGCCTGGAGTGGACATAGGAACACCCGGACAGGGGGTAACACCGGGGAGCTGTTTTTT. Translated, it gives CAWSGHRNTRTGGNTGELFF.

This sequence joins TRBV2 and TRBJ2-7, with a weak D call TRBD1 (6 bases). V gave up 7 bases and J gave up 4 bases, with 8 bases separating them. The CDR3 has 11 residues. CDR1 is SNHLY and CDR2 is FYNNEI in the germline V gene. In nucleotides, the CDR3 is TGTGCCAGCAATGACAGGTACGAGCAGTACTTC. Translating it yields CASNDRYEQYF.

This chain uses TRBV27 with TRBJ2-2, with TRBD1 as a possible D gene (6 bases). The CDR3 length is 16 residues. V lost 4 bases to trimming and J lost 6 bases, with 18 bases between them. CDR1 is MNHEY, CDR2 SMNVEV, per germline (reference sequence). CDR3 amino acids: CASSSPTDSSSGELFF. The CDR3 DNA follows: TGTGCCAGCAGTTCTCCCACGGACAGTTCATCCGGGGAGCTGTTTTTT.

The table lists this clone with a few counts. This rearrangement joins TRBV30 to TRBJ1-1; TRBD1 aligns across 7 bases. V gave up 3 bases and J gave up 10 bases; unmatched junction bases: 8. The CDR3 is 12 residues long. Germline CDR1 GTSNPN, CDR2 SVGIG (reference sequence). CDR3 amino acids: CAWSQGGEGAFF. The CDR3 DNA follows: TGTGCCTGGAGCCAGGGGGGAGAGGGAGCTTTCTTT.

This clone was detected once. The J gene is TRBJ1-5, the V gene TRBV7-2; tentative D call: TRBD1 (5 bases). This CDR3 contains 15 residues. In germline, CDR1 is SGHTA, CDR2 FQGNSA. The ends were cut back, 2 bases at V and 7 bases at J, with 15 bases in the middle. The CDR3 loop reads CASSLYLDTGQPQHF. The CDR3 bases are TGTGCCAGCAGCTTATACTTGGACACGGGGCAGCCCCAGCATTTT.

This clone was picked up a small number of times. The rearrangement links TRBV4-3 to TRBJ2-7; D is perhaps TRBD1 (6 bases). The germline gives CDR1 LGHNA, CDR2 YSLEER. The CDR3 totals 15 residues. V was shortened by 0 bases and J by 3 bases, with 12 bases between the two germline ends. In DNA form, the CDR3 reads TGCGCCAGCAGCCAAGATACAGGGTGGGGCTACGAGCAGTACTTC. Encoded protein: CASSQDTGWGYEQYF.

V gene TRBV29-1 combines with J gene TRBJ1-2, with 9 positions matching TRBD1. This CDR3 comprises 14 residues. Germline lookup yields CDR1 SQVTM and CDR2 ANQGSEA. Trimming removed 7 bases from V and 8 bases from J; junction bases left unmatched: 14. The CDR3 here is CSAGLTGGLDGYTF. Written as DNA, the CDR3 is TGCAGCGCCGGCCTGACAGGGGGTCTAGACGGCTACACCTTC.

This sequence joins TRBV30 and TRBJ1-4; D gene unclear. There are 14 residues in the CDR3. The V and J ends lost 0 bases and 0 bases respectively, with 5 bases between them. The germline gives CDR1 GTSNPN, CDR2 SVGIG (reference sequence). DNA for the CDR3: TGTGCCTGGAGTGTATTCGCAACTAATGAAAAACTGTTTTTT. Translated: CAWSVFATNEKLFF.

This clone was detected only a few times. The rearrangement links TRBV6-5 to TRBJ2-7, with 7 bases lining up with TRBD1. Per germline, CDR1 MNHEY and CDR2 SVGAGI. The CDR3 loop spans 13 amino acids. The V gene end was trimmed by 2 bases and the J gene end by 5 bases; junction bases not matched to a gene: 3. The CDR3 is CASSYRGLNEQYF. CDR3 sequence (DNA): TGTGCCAGCAGTTACAGGGGGCTCAACGAGCAGTACTTC.

V is TRBV28 and J is TRBJ2-3; either TRBD1 or TRBD2 may supply D (6 bases each). CDR3 length: 15 amino acids. V shed 4 bases and J shed 0 bases, with 11 bases lying between them. Per the germline V gene, CDR1 is MDHEN and CDR2 is SYDVKM. CDR3: CASSYGGISTDTQYF. The CDR3 coding sequence is TGTGCCAGCAGTTACGGGGGCATCAGCACAGATACGCAGTATTTT. Variable domain in full (rest from reference TRBV28 and TRBJ2-3): DVKVTQSSRYLVKRTGEKVFLECVQDMDHENMFWYRQDPGLGLRLIYFSYDVKMKEKGDIPEGYSVSREKKERFSLILESASTNQTSMYLCASSYGGISTDTQYFGPGTRLTVL.

V and J are TRBV5-6 and TRBJ1-1; 10 bases agree with TRBD1. This CDR3 contains 17 residues. The V gene end was trimmed by 3 bases and the J gene end by 4 bases; junction bases not matched to a gene: 12. Germline V gene sequence: CDR1 SGHDT, CDR2 YYEEEE. In DNA form, the CDR3 reads TGTGCCAGCAGCTGGGACTCAGACAGGGGGCCAGTCACTGAAGCTTTCTTT. Residues: CASSWDSDRGPVTEAFF.

This clone was counted a few times. The CDR3 DNA is TGCAGCGACTCAACCCAGTACTTC. This translates into CSDSTQYF. J is TRBJ2-5 and V is TRBV29-1; D gene unclear. Trimming left V 7 bases short and J 8 bases short, with 5 bases between. The CDR3 has 8 residues. Per the germline V gene, CDR1 is SQVTM and CDR2 is ANQGSEA.

V is TRBV30 and J is TRBJ1-2; 8 bases agree with TRBD1. The V segment lost 4 bases and the J segment 1 base; nucleotides outside the gene matches: 17. The CDR3 contains 18 residues. Germline-derived CDR1 and CDR2 are GTSNPN and SVGIG (reference sequence). CDR3 in DNA: TGTGCCTGGAACCTCATGCGGGCAGGGGGCGGCGATAACTATGGCTACACCTTC. It yields the protein CAWNLMRAGGGDNYGYTF.

Only a few counts were recorded for this clone. J is TRBJ1-2 and V is TRBV7-2; 8 bases line up with TRBD1. CDR1 and CDR2 from the germline V gene are SGHTA and FQGNSA. CDR3 length equals 14 residues. The V gene end was trimmed by 4 bases and the J gene end by 4 bases; junction bases not matched to a gene: 5. The CDR3 region is CASSSQGATYGYTF. The CDR3 DNA reads as TGTGCCAGCAGCTCCCAGGGGGCGACCTATGGCTACACCTTC.

The chain recombines TRBV19 with TRBJ1-4; D unresolved. With 3 bases removed from V and 6 bases from J, the gap between germline ends came to 14 bases. This CDR3 is built from 15 residues. Germline CDR1 reads LNHDA; CDR2 reads SQIVND (reference sequence). CDR3 loop: CASSIRLTSDEKLFF. The CDR3 bases are TGTGCCAGTAGTATTCGGTTGACCTCGGATGAAAAACTGTTTTTT. Together with reference TRBV19 and TRBJ1-4, the CDR3 gives the full variable domain: DGGITQSPKYLFRKEGQNVTLSCEQNLNHDAMYWYRQDPGQGLRLIYYSQIVNDFQKGDIAEGYSVSREKKESFPLTVTSAQKNPTAFYLCASSIRLTSDEKLFFGSGTQLSVL.

This chain connects TRBV2 to TRBJ2-5; 10 nucleotides line up with TRBD1. The CDR3 sequence is 13 residues long. Unmatched junction bases numbered 6, after V lost 7 bases and J lost 7 bases. Germline loops: CDR1 SNHLY, CDR2 FYNNEI. The DNA of the CDR3 is TGTGCCAGCACTCGGGACAGGGGAGGGACCCAGTACTTC. Encoded protein: CASTRDRGGTQYF. The full variable domain, in which reference TRBV2 and TRBJ2-5 provide the parts outside the CDR3, is EPEVTQTPSHQVTQMGQEVILRCVPISNHLYFYWYRQILGQKVEFLVSFYNNEISEKSEIFDDQFSVERPDGSNFTLKIRSTKLEDSAMYFCASTRDRGGTQYFGPGTRLLVL.

In regard to this clone: Likely a read error: the CDR3 ends without its conserved phenylalanine or tryptophan. The J gene is TRBJ2-7, the V gene TRBV10-1; D gene unclear. Germline assignment: CDR1 WNHNN and CDR2 SYGVQD (reference sequence). This CDR3 has 14 amino acids. Trimming removed 3 bases from V and 5 bases from J, with 14 bases in between. In nucleotides, the CDR3 is TGCGCCAGCAGTGATTCGACCCCTAGGGACGAGCAGTACCTC. Its translation is CASSDSTPRDEQYL.

This clone was recorded a few times. The chain uses TRBV10-3 and TRBJ1-1; tentatively, D is TRBD1 (5 bases). V was cut by 5 bases and J by 3 bases, with 13 bases left in between. Germline CDR1 is ENHRY and CDR2 is SYGVKD. The CDR3 is made up of 14 amino acids. The CDR3: CAISHSGGDTEAFF. CDR3 coding DNA: TGTGCCATCAGTCATTCGGGGGGGGACACTGAAGCTTTCTTT.

The chain carries TRBV30 and TRBJ2-5, with a tentative D call TRBD2 (5 bases). The V and J ends lost 3 bases and 5 bases respectively, with 13 bases between them. There are 13 residues in the CDR3. Germline V CDR1 and CDR2: GTSNPN, SVGIG (reference sequence). CDR3 amino acids: CAWRGLEWETQYF. CDR3 bases: TGTGCCTGGAGAGGACTGGAATGGGAGACCCAGTACTTC.

The chain combines TRBV27 with TRBJ2-5, with 8 nucleotides matching TRBD1. Unmatched junction bases numbered 2, after V lost 4 bases and J lost 4 bases. Germline V gene data show CDR1 as MNHEY and CDR2 as SMNVEV (reference sequence). The CDR3 contains 13 residues. CDR3 nucleotides: TGTGCCAGCAGTTGGGGGACAGGAGAGACCCAGTACTTC. It specifies CASSWGTGETQYF.

This clone was seen a handful of times. The CDR3 sequence is CASSGGEGEPYEQYF. The CDR3 DNA reads as TGTGCCAGCAGCGGGGGGGAGGGGGAACCCTACGAGCAGTACTTC. V usage is TRBV5-6 and J usage is TRBJ2-7; TRBD2 might be the D (7 bases). Trimming removed 4 bases at V and 2 bases at J, with 16 bases between. In germline, CDR1 is SGHDT, CDR2 YYEEEE. The CDR3 covers 15 residues.

The chain couples TRBV28 to TRBJ2-7; 7 positions match TRBD1. The CDR3 has 15 residues. Germline V gene sequence: CDR1 MDHEN, CDR2 SYDVKM. After removal of 6 bases from V and 2 bases from J, the junction contained 10 bases not matched to a gene. CDR3 DNA sequence: TGTGCCAGCAGCACAAGACAGGGTGGCGCCTACGAGCAGTACTTC. Translation: CASSTRQGGAYEQYF.

The CDR3 coding sequence is TGTGCCTGGAGTGTAGGCCCTTATCTAGCGGGGGAACAACCAGTGGCCGGGGAGCTGTTTTTT. Amino acid sequence: CAWSVGPYLAGEQPVAGELFF. This chain connects TRBV30 to TRBJ2-2; 10 positions match TRBD2. The germline CDR1 and CDR2 sequences are GTSNPN and SVGIG (reference sequence). V lost 0 bases to trimming and J lost 6 bases; unmatched junction nucleotides: 22. The CDR3 is made up of 21 amino acids.

The rearrangement joins TRBV7-2 to TRBJ1-2; the D is unclear. The CDR3 loop spans 13 amino acids. With 1 base removed from V and 6 bases from J, the gap between germline ends came to 9 bases. Germline V gene data show CDR1 as SGHTA and CDR2 as FQGNSA. The CDR3 coding sequence is TGTGCCAGCAGCTTAGTACCGCTGGATGGCTACACCTTC. Its protein product is CASSLVPLDGYTF.